One and the same sample provided the 20 T cell receptor beta chains below, sequenced in a study of CD8+ T cells in alopecia areata. TCR sequencing used cDNA made by reverse transcription of extracted RNA. Generated by immunoSEQ multiplex PCR, the TCRdb table keeps only in-frame clones and is missing some. The sample holds more than 200,000 clones, about 68% seen once. The input for sequencing was CD4+ T cells sorted from blood, taken at week 0. These receptor sequences come from a human donor with alopecia areata.

J is TRBJ1-5 and V is TRBV29-1, with D maybe TRBD1 (5 bases). Germline values: CDR1 SQVTM, CDR2 ANQGSEA. CDR3 size: 14 residues. V gave up 7 bases and J gave up 2 bases, with 15 bases separating them. The CDR3 DNA reads TGCAGCGCCGTGGTGGGGCTCGGCAATCAGCCCCAGCATTTT. Its translation: CSAVVGLGNQPQHF.

The gene calls are TRBV6-5 and TRBJ1-4; D is undetermined. V lost 0 bases and J lost 0, with 5 bases in between. The germline V gene encodes CDR1 MNHEY and CDR2 SVGAGI. The CDR3 is made up of 15 amino acids. CDR3 sequence reads: CASSYSTPTNEKLFF. The CDR3 DNA is TGTGCCAGCAGTTACTCGACCCCAACTAATGAAAAACTGTTTTTT.

The chain recombines TRBV11-2 with TRBJ2-5; D gene uncertain. This CDR3 spans 13 amino acids. V was clipped by 2 bases and J by 3 bases, with 7 bases between them. From germline, CDR1 is SGHAT and CDR2 FQNNGV. The CDR3 here is CASSLITKETQYF. The CDR3 DNA sequence: TGTGCCAGCAGCTTAATCACTAAAGAGACCCAGTACTTC.

V usage is TRBV7-2 and J usage is TRBJ1-5; D is perhaps TRBD1 (6 bases). Germline lookup yields CDR1 SGHTA and CDR2 FQGNSA. The CDR3 is made up of 13 amino acids. Trimming removed 5 bases from V and 7 bases from J, with 12 bases in between. The chain's CDR3 is CASSLGRGQPQHF. The CDR3, as DNA: TGTGCCAGCAGCCTGGGCAGGGGACAGCCCCAGCATTTT.

The sample holds a few counts of this clone. This specimen includes other DNA sequences encoding the same CDR3. V is TRBV30 and J is TRBJ2-7; D call uncertain. V lost 0 bases and J lost 3, with 6 bases in between. The CDR3 is 12 residues long. Germline V CDR1 and CDR2: GTSNPN, SVGIG (reference sequence). The CDR3 protein is CAWSVGLYEQYF. For the CDR3, the DNA is TGTGCCTGGAGTGTGGGTCTCTACGAGCAGTACTTC. Full variable domain (rest looked up from reference TRBV30 and TRBJ2-7): SQTIHQWPATLVQPVGSPLSLECTVEGTSNPNLYWYRQAAGRGLQLLFYSVGIGQISSEVPQNLSASRPQDRQFILSSKKLLLSDSGFYLCAWSVGLYEQYFGPGTRLTVT.

CDR3 residues: CASSLEPGQPSEQYF. The CDR3 nucleotides read TGCGCCAGCAGCTTGGAACCGGGACAGCCGTCCGAGCAGTACTTC. The chain is built from TRBV5-1 and TRBJ2-7, with 7 bases matching TRBD1. V shed 0 bases and J 6 bases; nucleotides not matched to a gene: 9. The germline CDR1 and CDR2 sequences are SGHRS and YFSETQ. This CDR3 is built from 15 residues.

V is TRBV5-4 and J is TRBJ2-1; 10 nucleotides align to TRBD1. Germline V CDR1 and CDR2: SGHNT, YYREEE (reference sequence). V dropped 7 bases and J dropped 0; count of bases not matched to a gene: 13. The CDR3 loop spans 18 amino acids. The CDR3 DNA reads TGTGCCAGCTGTTCGGGACAGGGGACTTCCAGCTCCTACAATGAGCAGTTCTTC. Its protein is CASCSGQGTSSSYNEQFF.

This rearrangement joins TRBV29-1 to TRBJ2-1; 7 positions match TRBD2. Looked up from germline, CDR1 is SQVTM and CDR2 is ANQGSEA. J gave up 8 bases and V 7 bases, and 5 bases lay outside the gene matches. The CDR3 length is 11 residues. Written as DNA, the CDR3 is TGCAGCGCTCGAGCGGGGTATGAGCAGTTCTTC. Protein product: CSARAGYEQFF.

This chain uses TRBV20-1 with TRBJ2-5; D gene ambiguous. The CDR3 is made up of 11 amino acids. The ends were cut back, 6 bases at V and 5 bases at J, with 10 bases in the middle. Germline lookup yields CDR1 DFQATT and CDR2 SNEGSKA (reference sequence). The CDR3 reads CSASPLETQYF. The DNA of the CDR3 is TGCAGTGCCAGCCCCCTGGAGACCCAGTACTTC.

This clone was seen a handful of times. This chain links TRBV10-3 with TRBJ2-3, with 9 bases that match TRBD2. V gave up 2 bases and J gave up 6 bases; unmatched junction bases: 3. The CDR3 loop spans 14 amino acids. Germline values: CDR1 ENHRY, CDR2 SYGVKD. The CDR3 region is CAISEGLATDTQYF. The CDR3 DNA reads as TGTGCCATCAGTGAGGGACTAGCGACGGATACGCAGTATTTT.

This clone was counted ten times or more. The chain carries TRBV19 and TRBJ2-3; D is unresolved. In germline, CDR1 is LNHDA, CDR2 SQIVND (reference sequence). V lost 6 bases and J lost 2, with 9 bases in between. The CDR3 sequence is 13 residues long. CDR3 protein: CASSYTITDTQYF. The DNA of the CDR3 is TGTGCCAGTAGCTACACGATCACAGATACGCAGTATTTT. Using reference TRBV19 and TRBJ2-3 for the parts outside the CDR3, the full variable domain is DGGITQSPKYLFRKEGQNVTLSCEQNLNHDAMYWYRQDPGQGLRLIYYSQIVNDFQKGDIAEGYSVSREKKESFPLTVTSAQKNPTAFYLCASSYTITDTQYFGPGTRLTVL.

The chain employs TRBV30 and TRBJ1-5; 8 positions agree with TRBD1. CDR1 is GTSNPN, CDR2 SVGIG, per germline (reference sequence). The V segment lost 5 bases and the J segment 3 bases; nucleotides outside the gene matches: 3. The CDR3 length is 13 residues. CDR3 nucleotides: TGTGCCTGGGACAGGGGACCCAATCAGCCCCAGCATTTT. This codes for CAWDRGPNQPQHF.

This clone appeared a single time. This chain links TRBV7-2 with TRBJ1-2, with TRBD1 identical over 7 bases. Germline V CDR1 and CDR2: SGHTA, FQGNSA. The CDR3 totals 15 residues. Trimming at V came to 1 base and at J to 5 bases, leaving 7 bases not matched to a gene. Written as DNA, the CDR3 is TGTGCCAGCAGCTTAGAATCTGGGACAGATTATGGCTACACCTTC. This translates into CASSLESGTDYGYTF.

In this sample, this clone turned up once. The chain is built from TRBV30 and TRBJ2-2; D perhaps matches TRBD1 (5 bases). Looked up from germline, CDR1 is GTSNPN and CDR2 is SVGIG (reference sequence). This CDR3 spans 13 amino acids. Trimming pared 1 base from V and 6 bases from J, leaving 9 bases between. The CDR3 DNA follows: TGTGCCTGGAGTGCAGGGATCCCCGGGGAGCTGTTTTTT. Translating it yields CAWSAGIPGELFF.

This clone was picked up a small number of times. The chain is built from TRBV5-4 and TRBJ1-6; 8 bases line up with TRBD1. The CDR3 sequence is 16 residues long. Germline loops: CDR1 SGHNT, CDR2 YYREEE (reference sequence). With 3 bases clipped from V and 5 bases from J, the junction kept 7 bases outside the gene matches. The CDR3 loop reads CASSSWTGFDNSPLHF. The CDR3 region has the DNA TGTGCCAGCAGCTCCTGGACAGGGTTCGATAATTCACCCCTCCACTTT.

The genes are TRBV30 and TRBJ2-3; D is unresolved. CDR1 is GTSNPN and CDR2 is SVGIG in the germline V gene (reference sequence). This CDR3 is 14 amino acids long. The V end was cut by 2 bases, the J end by 4 bases, with 13 bases between. The CDR3: CAWSPRAGPDTQYF. In DNA form, the CDR3 reads TGTGCCTGGAGTCCCCGTGCTGGCCCAGATACGCAGTATTTT.

The rearrangement joins TRBV5-6 to TRBJ2-2; TRBD1 agrees at 8 bases. CDR3 size: 14 residues. Per germline, CDR1 SGHDT and CDR2 YYEEEE. V shed 4 bases and J 5 bases; nucleotides not matched to a gene: 4. The CDR3 coding sequence is TGTGCCAGCAGCCCAGGGGGCAGTACCGGGGAGCTGTTTTTT. Translating gives CASSPGGSTGELFF.

V is TRBV4-1 and J is TRBJ2-7; no clear D. This CDR3 has 13 residues. CDR1 MGHRA and CDR2 YSYEKL come from the germline V gene. Trimming left V 0 bases short and J 3 bases short, with 6 bases between. CDR3 sequence reads: CASSQDKGYEQYF. Written as DNA, the CDR3 is TGCGCCAGCAGCCAAGATAAGGGCTACGAGCAGTACTTC.

The genes are TRBV4-2 and TRBJ2-1, with no clear D. The CDR3 totals 14 residues. The V end lost 5 bases, the J end lost 8 bases, and 16 bases lay between the germline ends. Germline V gives CDR1 LGHNA, CDR2 YNFKEQ. This CDR3 reads CASSLVASWDEQFF. DNA of the CDR3: TGTGCCAGCAGCTTAGTGGCTAGTTGGGATGAGCAGTTCTTC.

This chain uses TRBV27 with TRBJ1-5, with TRBD1 matching over 9 bases. V shed 5 bases, J shed 3 bases, and the junction held 11 bases outside the gene matches. Per germline, CDR1 MNHEY and CDR2 SMNVEV (reference sequence). This CDR3 comprises 17 residues. CDR3 DNA: TGTGCCAGCAGTCCCTGGGTGGGACAGGGTTTCAATCAGCCCCAGCATTTT. This encodes CASSPWVGQGFNQPQHF.